The clone carrying this T cell receptor (beta chain) was found once. The antigen is undetermined. This entry belongs to a study of cytomegalovirus exposure and HLA in healthy donors. Study details: Earlier sequencing of about 200 million T cells yielded nearly 120 million unique TCR beta sequences. A preliminary data release comprised 91 million or so unique TCRs obtained from HLA-typed donors. Study results and caveats: An analysis was carried out later, and it reportedly showed fewer N-insertions in an Asian-associated ancestry cluster than the approximately 610-donor mean.

Although they were nominally healthy when sampled, donors likely had unrecorded immune exposures. After removal of 5 bases from V and 4 bases from J, the junction contained 5 bases not matched to a gene. CDR3 length: 14 amino acids. Germline CDR1 and CDR2: MNHEY and SMNVEV (reference sequence). Vbeta (60) and Jbeta (13) primers were used in the PCR. This table comes from immunoSEQ multiplex PCR, and its TCRdb copy is limited to in-frame clones, with some not included. The sample consists of about 200,000 clones, about 83% of them appearing once. V usage is TRBV27 and J usage is TRBJ2-7, with 10 bases that match TRBD1. This TCR derives from a middle-aged man in good health and CMV-seronegative. Sequencing input: PBMCs. DNA for the CDR3: TGTGCCAGCAGTGGGGGGACAGGGGCGTACGAGCAGTACTTC. This encodes CASSGGTGAYEQYF.